This TCR beta chain was documented in a study of T cells in narcolepsy. V shed 4 bases and J shed 8 bases, with 16 bases lying between them. Germline CDR1 reads SGHNT; CDR2 reads YYREEE (reference sequence). The CDR3 extends over 14 amino acids. Of note for this clone: Its antigen is as yet unknown.

Data came from immunoSEQ multiplex PCR; TCRdb stores just in-frame clones and leaves some out. The sample carries fewer than 40,000 clones, approximately 78% recorded once. Regarding the study as a whole: HCRT-specific and TRIB2-specific autoreactive clonotypes appeared among same-patient CSF and blood CD4+ clonotypes.

The specimen sequenced was CD45RA- memory CD4+ T cells from PBMCs. This clonotype was sampled from a human donor with narcolepsy. The chain links TRBV5-4 to TRBJ2-1, with D perhaps matching TRBD1 (6 bases). The CDR3 sequence: CASSPWQGSDEQFF. The CDR3 region has the DNA TGTGCCAGCAGCCCATGGCAGGGGTCGGATGAGCAGTTCTTC.